The following is a TCR beta chain sequence with its context. cDNA came from approximately 0.5 to 1 ug RNA primed by random hexamers. Amplification of TCR beta CDR3 across 54 Vbeta and 13 Jbeta was performed with immunoSEQ multiplex PCR. TCRdb processed the immunoSEQ multiplex PCR reads anew with MiXCR; each CDR3 protein has one entry. The sample has about 53,000 distinct CDR3 sequences, more than 85% seen once. The data were obtained in a study of CD8 T cells in Susac syndrome. V shed 6 bases and J shed 3 bases, with 12 bases lying between them. CDR1 and CDR2 (germline): SQVTM, ANQGSEA. The CDR3 contains 12 residues. The sequenced target, TCR beta, came from blood CD8+ and CD4+ T cells. TEMRA cells were enriched by FACS, while CD8+ and CD4+ T cells were obtained through a negative isolation that was performed magnetically.

The material sequenced was CD8+ T cells from PBMCs. The rearrangement uses TRBV29-1 and TRBJ2-7, with D perhaps matching TRBD1 (6 bases). This receptor was taken from a human donor with Susac syndrome. CDR3 nucleotide sequence: TGCAGCGTCTCCGGGACAAACTACGAGCAGTACTTC. Protein product: CSVSGTNYEQYF.